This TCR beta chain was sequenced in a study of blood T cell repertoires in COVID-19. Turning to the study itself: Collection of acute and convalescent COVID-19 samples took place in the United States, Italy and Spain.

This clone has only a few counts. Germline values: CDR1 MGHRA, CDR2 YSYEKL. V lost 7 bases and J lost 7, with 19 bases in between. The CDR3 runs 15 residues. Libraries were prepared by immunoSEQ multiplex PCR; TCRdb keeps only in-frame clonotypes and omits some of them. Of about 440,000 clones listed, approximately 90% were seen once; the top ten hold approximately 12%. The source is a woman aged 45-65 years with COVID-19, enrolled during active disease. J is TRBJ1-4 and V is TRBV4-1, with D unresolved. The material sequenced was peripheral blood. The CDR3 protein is CASTLGPSALEKLFF. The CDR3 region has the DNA TGCGCCAGCACCTTGGGCCCCTCGGCCCTTGAAAAACTGTTTTTT.